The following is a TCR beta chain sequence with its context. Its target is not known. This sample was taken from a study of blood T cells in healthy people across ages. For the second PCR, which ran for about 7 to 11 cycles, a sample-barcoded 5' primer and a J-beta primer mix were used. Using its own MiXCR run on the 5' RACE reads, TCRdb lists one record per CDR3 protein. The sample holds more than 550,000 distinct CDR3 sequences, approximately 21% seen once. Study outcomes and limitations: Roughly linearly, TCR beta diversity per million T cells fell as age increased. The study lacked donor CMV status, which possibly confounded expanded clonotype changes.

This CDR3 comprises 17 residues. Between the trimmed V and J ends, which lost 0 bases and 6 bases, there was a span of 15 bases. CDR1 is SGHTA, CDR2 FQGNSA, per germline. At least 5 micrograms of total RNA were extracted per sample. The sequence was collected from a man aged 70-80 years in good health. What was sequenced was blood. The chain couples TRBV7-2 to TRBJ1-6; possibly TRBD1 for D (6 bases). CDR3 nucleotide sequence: TGTGCCAGCAGCTTAGCGGGCACAGGGAGGGGTAATTCACCCCTCCACTTT. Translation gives CASSLAGTGRGNSPLHF.